What follows are 16 T cell receptor beta chains derived from one specimen sequenced in a study of beta chain features in type 1 diabetes. The authors reverse transcribed all of the isolated RNA, so sequencing captured expressed TCRB transcripts. The protocol was immunoSEQ multiplex PCR, while the TCRdb copy is restricted to in-frame clones and leaves out a portion. The sample has 240,000 or so clones, 25% to 30% seen once. The material sequenced was central memory CD4+ T cells from blood. These receptors all stem from a man aged 30 to 45 in good health.

About this clone itself: The junction departs from the called germline gene at one end, perhaps through a read error. This chain joins TRBV7-8 and TRBJ2-5, with D perhaps TRBD1 or TRBD2 (5 bases each). The CDR3 loop spans 13 amino acids. Germline V gives CDR1 SGHVS, CDR2 FQNEAQ. The CDR3 sequence: CASSLDFLGLANF. As DNA, the CDR3 is TGTGCCAGCAGCTTAGACTTTCTGGGGCTAGCCAACTTC.

The sample holds a few counts of this clone. The V and J genes are TRBV19 and TRBJ2-1; tentative D call: TRBD2 (5 bases). V lost 5 bases and J 4 bases, leaving 15 bases between the germline ends. CDR1 and CDR2 from the germline V gene are LNHDA and SQIVND (reference sequence). The CDR3 spans 15 residues. DNA of the CDR3: TGTGCCAGTAGTCCGCCCGGGGTTGGGTACAATGAGCAGTTCTTC. Protein: CASSPPGVGYNEQFF.

This clone was recorded a few times. V is TRBV9 and J is TRBJ2-3; D is unresolved. The CDR3 runs 13 residues. V was clipped by 4 bases and J by 3 bases, with 9 bases between them. Germline V CDR1 and CDR2: SGDLS, YYNGEE. For the CDR3, the DNA is TGTGCCAGCAGCCCCCGCCTGACAGATACGCAGTATTTT. The encoded protein is CASSPRLTDTQYF.

The J gene is TRBJ1-2, the V gene TRBV28; D call uncertain. V was trimmed by 5 bases and J by 2 bases, leaving 12 bases between them. The CDR3 is 14 amino acids. CDR1 MDHEN and CDR2 SYDVKM come from the germline V gene. The CDR3 DNA sequence: TGTGCCAGCAGTCCATACGACGGCAACTATGGCTACACCTTC. Amino acids: CASSPYDGNYGYTF.

The V call is TRBV5-1, the J call TRBJ1-6; possibly TRBD1 for D (5 bases). The CDR3 has 14 residues. The germline CDR1 and CDR2 sequences are SGHRS and YFSETQ. Trimming removed 5 bases at V and 9 bases at J, with 15 bases between. This CDR3 reads CASSVQGPGSPLHF. CDR3 nucleotides: TGCGCCAGCAGTGTTCAGGGCCCAGGTTCACCCCTCCACTTT. Full variable domain (rest looked up from reference TRBV5-1 and TRBJ1-6): KAGVTQTPRYLIKTRGQQVTLSCSPISGHRSVSWYQQTPGQGLQFLFEYFSETQRNKGNFPGRFSGRQFSNSRSEMNVSTLELGDSALYLCASSVQGPGSPLHFGNGTRLTVT.

This clone was observed many times. The chain links TRBV20-1 to TRBJ2-1; unclear D gene. The CDR3 contains 11 residues. Trimming left V 3 bases short and J 5 bases short, with 5 bases between. Germline V gene lookup returns CDR1 DFQATT and CDR2 SNEGSKA (reference sequence). The DNA for the CDR3 is TGCAGTGCTAGTGTCAACAATGAGCAGTTCTTC. It yields the protein CSASVNNEQFF.

There are a few counts of this clone. The rearrangement uses TRBV2 and TRBJ2-7; D gene ambiguous. The CDR3 is 12 amino acids. Germline V gene lookup returns CDR1 SNHLY and CDR2 FYNNEI. V was shortened by 6 bases and J by 7 bases, with 13 bases between the two germline ends. The CDR3 nucleotides are TGTGCCAGCAGCGCTTGGGTTGGGGAGCAGTACTTC. This sequence encodes CASSAWVGEQYF.

V usage is TRBV28 and J usage is TRBJ2-1; 10 positions match TRBD2. V gave up 3 bases and J gave up 8 bases; unmatched junction bases: 10. The CDR3 spans 16 residues. Germline CDR1 MDHEN, CDR2 SYDVKM. The CDR3 nucleotides read TGTGCCAGCAGTTTGTTAGGGACTAGCGTTCCCCATGAGCAGTTCTTC. Residues: CASSLLGTSVPHEQFF.

The chain has TRBV30 and TRBJ1-3; 9 bases line up with TRBD1. The V gene's germline CDR1 is GTSNPN and CDR2 SVGIG (reference sequence). The CDR3 length is 18 residues. V dropped 8 bases and J dropped 0; count of bases not matched to a gene: 17. CDR3: CALGPGQGATSSGNTIYF. CDR3 DNA: TGTGCCCTAGGTCCGGGACAGGGTGCGACTAGCTCTGGAAACACCATATATTTT.

Worth noting for this clone: Other nucleotide sequences in the sample specify the same CDR3. The chain is built from TRBV7-2 and TRBJ2-2; no clear D. Between the trimmed V and J ends, which lost 1 base and 2 bases, there was a span of 8 bases. The CDR3 is 15 residues long. Germline V lookup: CDR1 SGHTA, CDR2 FQGNSA. The CDR3 region is CASSLGLPNTGELFF. DNA for the CDR3: TGTGCCAGCAGCTTAGGTCTTCCTAACACCGGGGAGCTGTTTTTT.

This chain uses TRBV2 with TRBJ2-7; the match to TRBD1 covers 10 bases. CDR1 and CDR2 (germline): SNHLY, FYNNEI. The CDR3 sequence is 14 residues long. V was clipped by 5 bases and J by 2 bases; unmatched bases: 3. CDR3 nucleotide sequence: TGTGCCAGCAGTCCAGACAGGGGGCCCTACGAGCAGTACTTC. It yields the protein CASSPDRGPYEQYF.

The V and J genes are TRBV5-4 and TRBJ2-1; 7 bases line up with TRBD2. The CDR3 loop spans 15 amino acids. Germline V gene data show CDR1 as SGHNT and CDR2 as YYREEE (reference sequence). The ends lost 4 bases at V and 0 bases at J; junction bases unmatched: 4. CDR3 sequence reads: CASSTGGGSYNEQFF. The CDR3, as DNA: TGTGCCAGCAGCACGGGCGGGGGCTCCTACAATGAGCAGTTCTTC. The full variable domain, its missing parts supplied by reference TRBV5-4 and TRBJ2-1, is ETGVTQSPTHLIKTRGQQVTLRCSSQSGHNTVSWYQQALGQGPQFIFQYYREEENGRGNFPPRFSGLQFPNYSSELNVNALELDDSALYLCASSTGGGSYNEQFFGPGTRLTVL.

A note on this clone: A much larger clonotype is one base distant, so this may be a read error. The sample contains more than one DNA sequence encoding this CDR3. V and J are TRBV30 and TRBJ1-1; the D is unclear. Germline CDR1 and CDR2: GTSNPN and SVGIG (reference sequence). CDR3 length equals 11 residues. V shed 0 bases and J shed 5 bases, with 4 bases lying between them. The CDR3 sequence: CAWSVQTEAFF. The CDR3 DNA follows: TGTGCCTGGAGTGTGCAGACTGAAGCTTTCTTT.

This sequence joins TRBV5-6 and TRBJ2-1; no reliable D call. V was pared by 2 bases and J by 7 bases, with 13 bases between. This CDR3 is built from 14 residues. Per the germline V gene, CDR1 is SGHDT and CDR2 is YYEEEE. The CDR3 DNA follows: TGTGCCAGCAGCTTCGGCCTTACGGAGAATGAGCAGTTCTTC. The encoded protein is CASSFGLTENEQFF. Full variable domain (missing parts from reference TRBV5-6 and TRBJ2-1): DAGVTQSPTHLIKTRGQQVTLRCSPKSGHDTVSWYQQALGQGPQFIFQYYEEEERQRGNFPDRFSGHQFPNYSSELNVNALLLGDSALYLCASSFGLTENEQFFGPGTRLTVL.

This clone has just a few counts. V is TRBV9 and J is TRBJ2-7; D remains unclear. The germline V and J ends were trimmed by 4 bases and 3 bases, with 14 bases remaining between them. CDR1 and CDR2 (germline): SGDLS, YYNGEE. This CDR3 has 14 amino acids. This chain's CDR3 is CASSSGTQDYEQYF. The CDR3 region has the DNA TGTGCCAGCAGCTCCGGAACGCAGGACTACGAGCAGTACTTC.

The chain has TRBV6-6 and TRBJ2-5; D might be TRBD1 (5 bases). This CDR3 has 14 residues. Trimming pared 2 bases from V and 2 bases from J, leaving 9 bases between. Germline V gives CDR1 MNHNY, CDR2 SVGAGI (reference sequence). CDR3 protein: CASSYGSGQETQYF. The CDR3 coding sequence is TGTGCCAGCAGTTACGGTTCAGGGCAAGAGACCCAGTACTTC.